The rows below give T cell receptor beta chains drawn from one sample of a study of blood T cell repertoires in COVID-19. Produced via immunoSEQ multiplex PCR; TCRdb's table is partial and in-frame only. This table holds about 59,000 clones, 60% to 80% found once. The sample comprised peripheral blood. Receptor source: a man older than 75 with acute or convalescent COVID-19. Each CDR3 is given without its conserved first and last residue.

>TRBV11-3|13|TRBJ1-4
ASSLKGQPYEKLF
>TRBV10-3|13|TRBJ1-6
AISEPGAKDSPLH
>TRBV6-6|14|TRBJ2-7
ASSYSGQGVTYEQY
>TRBV5-1|11|TRBJ2-7
ASSHPSSYEQY
>TRBV24-1|15|TRBJ1-1
ATSDQAGREAGAEAF
>TRBV15|13|TRBJ2-1
ATTPMTSAYNEQF
>TRBV6-5|13|TRBJ1-1
ASSLSGIANTEAF
>TRBV27|12|TRBJ2-5
ASSSGSGGETQY
>TRBV7-2|10|TRBJ1-4
ASSLEKGKLF
>TRBV3-1/TRBV3-2|14|TRBJ2-7
ASSKLAGGPPYEQY
>TRBV6-1|12|TRBJ1-5
ASSEDAGYQPQH
>TRBV10-3|9|TRBJ2-7
AISAAYEQY
>TRBV6-2/TRBV6-3|15|TRBJ1-2
ASSYSPFEGQEYGYT
>TRBV6-6|13|TRBJ2-7
ASRSVGEGLHEQY